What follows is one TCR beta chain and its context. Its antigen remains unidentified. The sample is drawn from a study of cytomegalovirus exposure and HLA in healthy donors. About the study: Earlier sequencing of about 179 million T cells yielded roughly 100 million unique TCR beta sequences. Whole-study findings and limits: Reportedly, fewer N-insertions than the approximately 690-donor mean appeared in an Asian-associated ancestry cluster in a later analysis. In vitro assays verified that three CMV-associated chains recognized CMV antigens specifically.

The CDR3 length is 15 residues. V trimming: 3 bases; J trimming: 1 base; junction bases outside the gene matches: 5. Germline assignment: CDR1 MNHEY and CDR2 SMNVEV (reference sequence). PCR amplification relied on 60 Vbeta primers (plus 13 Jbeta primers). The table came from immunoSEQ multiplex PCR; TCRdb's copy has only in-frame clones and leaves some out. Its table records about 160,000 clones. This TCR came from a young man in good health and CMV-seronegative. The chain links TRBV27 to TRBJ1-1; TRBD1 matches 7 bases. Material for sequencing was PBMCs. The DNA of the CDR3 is TGTGCCAGCAGTTTGGTGGGGACAGCGAACACTGAAGCTTTCTTT. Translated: CASSLVGTANTEAFF.